This T cell receptor beta chain was retrieved from a study of shared clonotypes between healthy human individuals. The study's findings and limits: Clonotypes that were shared across a few donors made up about 4.5% of naive CD4 clonotypes.

Worth noting for this clone: Its target is not known.

Repertoires were generated with immunoSEQ multiplex PCR, while TCRdb's copy carries only in-frame clones and drops some. The sample lists roughly 2 million clones; 95% were seen once. Germline loops: CDR1 LGHNT, CDR2 FRNRAP. V lost 6 bases to trimming and J lost 5 bases, with 25 bases between them. This CDR3 has 17 amino acids. This receptor was taken from a man aged 18-30 years in good health. Material for sequencing was naive CD4+ T cells sorted from blood. Specified subset: CD45RA+ positively selected. This rearrangement joins TRBV12-5 to TRBJ2-5; no firm D call. For the CDR3, the DNA is TGTGCTAGTGGCGCTCCCCTCGGGCCGAAAGGCGCTGAGACCCAGTACTTC. Translation gives CASGAPLGPKGAETQYF.